This entry lists 23 T cell receptor beta chains sequenced from one sample in a study of blood T cell repertoires in COVID-19. The method was immunoSEQ multiplex PCR; TCRdb's version includes in-frame clones alone and lacks a portion of them. The table shows approximately 200,000 clones, with less than 90% occurring only once. The source material was peripheral blood. The receptors derive from a man aged 70 or older with acute or convalescent COVID-19.

The chain combines TRBV27 with TRBJ2-5, with 8 bases aligning to TRBD2. The CDR3 runs to 15 residues. Germline loops: CDR1 MNHEY, CDR2 SMNVEV (reference sequence). Trimming cost V 8 bases and J 4 bases; bases outside gene matches: 12. The CDR3 coding sequence is TGTGCCAGCCGGTCTAGCGGGCCTGCCACAGAGACCCAGTACTTC. As protein: CASRSSGPATETQYF.

As DNA, the CDR3 is TGCGCCAGCAGCTTGTTATCTCCTAGCGGGCCCCCTTTCACAGATACGCAGTATTTT. Translation: CASSLLSPSGPPFTDTQYF. The rearrangement links TRBV5-1 to TRBJ2-3; TRBD2 agrees at 8 bases. This CDR3 has 19 residues. Trimming removed 1 base from V and 2 bases from J; junction bases left unmatched: 15. CDR1 and CDR2 from the germline V gene are SGHRS and YFSETQ.

This chain connects TRBV3-1 (or the pseudogene TRBV3-2) to TRBJ1-3; 8 nucleotides align to TRBD1. With V trimmed by 4 bases and J by 11 bases, 7 bases remained unmatched. The germline V gene encodes CDR1 LGHDT and CDR2 YNNKEL (reference sequence). There are 13 residues in the CDR3. CDR3 loop: CASSPDRDSSIYF. CDR3 DNA sequence: TGTGCCAGCAGCCCGGACAGGGATTCGTCCATATATTTT.

The chain uses TRBV6-5 and TRBJ1-1; D call uncertain. With 7 bases removed from V and 4 bases from J, the gap between germline ends came to 19 bases. This CDR3 is 15 amino acids long. CDR1 is MNHEY, CDR2 SVGAGI, per germline. CDR3 in amino acids: CASKSRRVVGTEAFF. CDR3 nucleotide sequence: TGTGCCAGCAAATCGCGGAGGGTTGTAGGCACTGAAGCTTTCTTT.

The DNA for the CDR3 is TGTGCCAGCAGCTTGGGGAGGGCCCCCCTCGAGCAGTACTTC. This gives the protein CASSLGRAPLEQYF. The chain uses TRBV5-4 and TRBJ2-7; D is perhaps TRBD2 (6 bases). Germline-derived CDR1 and CDR2 are SGHNT and YYREEE (reference sequence). The V end was cut by 0 bases, the J end by 6 bases, with 13 bases between. This CDR3 region has 14 residues.

This clone was picked up one time. This rearrangement joins TRBV30 to TRBJ2-7; a weak D match, TRBD2 (7 bases). The CDR3 runs to 14 residues. The germline gives CDR1 GTSNPN, CDR2 SVGIG (reference sequence). V shed 0 bases and J shed 3 bases, with 12 bases lying between them. CDR3: CAWSVGGGSYEQYF. CDR3 DNA: TGTGCCTGGAGTGTAGGGGGGGGAAGCTACGAGCAGTACTTC. Drawing the rest from reference TRBV30 and TRBJ2-7, the complete variable domain is SQTIHQWPATLVQPVGSPLSLECTVEGTSNPNLYWYRQAAGRGLQLLFYSVGIGQISSEVPQNLSASRPQDRQFILSSKKLLLSDSGFYLCAWSVGGGSYEQYFGPGTRLTVT.

The chain carries TRBV10-3 and TRBJ2-1; 8 nucleotides align to TRBD2. There are 15 residues in the CDR3. The ends lost 11 bases at V and 4 bases at J; junction bases unmatched: 13. Germline lookup yields CDR1 ENHRY and CDR2 SYGVKD. CDR3 bases: TGTGCCTCCGAGGAAGGTAGCGGGGCTTACAATGAGCAGTTCTTC. Residues: CASEEGSGAYNEQFF.

This clone was seen a single time. V usage is TRBV15 and J usage is TRBJ2-2; 7 bases line up with TRBD1. In germline, CDR1 is LNHNV, CDR2 YYDKDF (reference sequence). The CDR3 covers 14 residues. Trimming took 5 bases from V and 4 from J; bases not matched to a gene: 4. As DNA, the CDR3 is TGTGCCACCAGCTTCAACAGGGGCACCGGGGAGCTGTTTTTT. This translates into CATSFNRGTGELFF. The full variable domain, with the rest looked up from reference TRBV15 and TRBJ2-2, is DAMVIQNPRYQVTQFGKPVTLSCSQTLNHNVMYWYQQKSSQAPKLLFHYYDKDFNNEADTPDNFQSRRPNTSFCFLDIRSPGLGDTAMYLCATSFNRGTGELFFGEGSRLTVL.

The chain has TRBV6-5 and TRBJ1-6; 7 nucleotides agree with TRBD1. The CDR3 has 14 residues. CDR1 and CDR2 from the germline V gene are MNHEY and SVGAGI. The ends lost 6 bases at V and 5 bases at J; junction bases unmatched: 4. The CDR3 DNA reads TGTGCCAGCAGCCGGGGACAGAATAATTCACCCCTCCACTTT. It encodes CASSRGQNNSPLHF.

V usage is TRBV4-1 and J usage is TRBJ2-2; 9 nucleotides line up with TRBD1. This CDR3 is built from 14 residues. The germline gives CDR1 MGHRA, CDR2 YSYEKL. The V gene end was trimmed by 6 bases and the J gene end by 6 bases; junction bases not matched to a gene: 5. CDR3 amino acids: CASSRTGGPGELFF. The CDR3 DNA is TGCGCCAGCAGTCGTACAGGGGGCCCCGGGGAGCTGTTTTTT.

The chain joins TRBV27 to TRBJ1-2, with 9 bases fitting TRBD1. The CDR3 spans 16 residues. Germline V CDR1 and CDR2: MNHEY, SMNVEV (reference sequence). V shed 7 bases and J 8 bases; nucleotides not matched to a gene: 17. CDR3 in DNA: TGTGCCAGCAAACCTCAGGGTACACAGGGGGCGAGGGGCTACACCTTC. Translation: CASKPQGTQGARGYTF.

This CDR3 reads CASSIGQGANYGYTF. The CDR3 coding sequence is TGTGCCAGCAGTATTGGACAGGGAGCTAACTATGGCTACACCTTC. V is TRBV28 and J is TRBJ1-2; 8 bases are a match to TRBD1. Looked up from germline, CDR1 is MDHEN and CDR2 is SYDVKM. V was clipped by 5 bases and J by 0 bases; unmatched bases: 5. This CDR3 is 15 amino acids long.

The chain recombines TRBV27 with TRBJ1-6, with D uncertain. The CDR3 loop spans 15 amino acids. Germline loops: CDR1 MNHEY, CDR2 SMNVEV (reference sequence). The V and J ends lost 5 bases and 7 bases respectively, with 15 bases between them. The CDR3 bases are TGTGCCAGCAGTCTAAACCCCCTAGTAAATTCACCCCTCCACTTT. As protein: CASSLNPLVNSPLHF.

A few counts support this clone. The V call is TRBV7-9, the J call TRBJ2-7; D is possibly TRBD2 (5 bases). V gave up 0 bases and J gave up 6 bases, with 12 bases separating them. CDR1 is SEHNR and CDR2 is FQNEAQ in the germline V gene (reference sequence). The CDR3 runs to 14 residues. CDR3 sequence: CASSLAPRGCEQYF. The CDR3 DNA is TGTGCCAGCAGCTTAGCGCCTCGGGGTTGCGAGCAGTACTTC.

The chain employs TRBV14 and TRBJ1-2, with TRBD1 identical over 7 bases. The germline V gene encodes CDR1 SGHDN and CDR2 FVKESK. V lost 3 bases to trimming and J lost 7 bases; unmatched junction nucleotides: 14. The CDR3 is made up of 16 amino acids. In nucleotides, the CDR3 is TGTGCCAGCAGCCACCCTACCAGGGGGGCAGGATCTGGCTACACCTTC. Translation gives CASSHPTRGAGSGYTF.

The chain carries TRBV9 and TRBJ2-5; D may be TRBD1 (6 bases). CDR1 and CDR2 from the germline V gene are SGDLS and YYNGEE. This CDR3 has 14 amino acids. Trimming pared 4 bases from V and 1 base from J, leaving 11 bases between. The CDR3 here is CASSQGPPQETQYF. DNA of the CDR3: TGTGCCAGCAGCCAGGGGCCCCCCCAAGAGACCCAGTACTTC.

This clone has just one count. V usage is TRBV5-1 and J usage is TRBJ2-5; 7 bases fit TRBD2. With 3 bases clipped from V and 1 base from J, the junction kept 9 bases outside the gene matches. Germline V gives CDR1 SGHRS, CDR2 YFSETQ. This CDR3 spans 16 amino acids. The CDR3 is CASSSIVGGTQETQYF. The CDR3 DNA reads TGCGCCAGCAGCTCTATCGTGGGAGGGACCCAAGAGACCCAGTACTTC.

The chain is built from TRBV27 and TRBJ2-7, with TRBD1 identical over 7 bases. The germline V gene has CDR1 MNHEY and CDR2 SMNVEV (reference sequence). This CDR3 contains 14 residues. After removal of 4 bases from V and 7 bases from J, the junction contained 10 bases not matched to a gene. The DNA for the CDR3 is TGTGCCAGCAGTTCTCGGACAGGCCTGAGGGAGCAGTACTTC. Amino acids: CASSSRTGLREQYF.

This rearrangement joins TRBV30 to TRBJ2-3; D is unresolved. Germline-derived CDR1 and CDR2 are GTSNPN and SVGIG (reference sequence). Trimming removed 2 bases from V and 6 bases from J, with 6 bases in between. The CDR3 covers 11 residues. The CDR3 DNA follows: TGTGCCTGGAGTATGGAGGATACGCAGTATTTT. Translated: CAWSMEDTQYF.

The chain couples TRBV6-5 to TRBJ2-2; D possibly corresponds to TRBD2 (5 bases). Trimming stripped 6 bases from V and 3 bases from J, with 14 bases between. Germline CDR1 and CDR2: MNHEY and SVGAGI. CDR3 length: 15 residues. For the CDR3, the DNA is TGTGCCAGCAGCAGGATCAGCGGCGACACCGGGGAGCTGTTTTTT. It codes for CASSRISGDTGELFF.

This clone was detected only once. V usage is TRBV3-1 (or the pseudogene TRBV3-2) and J usage is TRBJ2-2, with D possibly being TRBD1 (5 bases). This CDR3 contains 14 residues. Germline V lookup: CDR1 LGHDT, CDR2 YNNKEL (reference sequence). Trimming pared 3 bases from V and 5 bases from J, leaving 10 bases between. The CDR3 DNA follows: TGTGCCAGCAGCCAGCAGGGAATTACCGGGGAGCTGTTTTTT. It specifies CASSQQGITGELFF.

This rearrangement joins TRBV5-4 to TRBJ1-2, with D unclear. CDR3 size: 13 residues. Germline loops: CDR1 SGHNT, CDR2 YYREEE (reference sequence). V was clipped by 0 bases and J by 10 bases, with 13 bases between them. The CDR3 coding sequence is TGTGCCAGCAGCTTGGGCCAGAATTGGCTCTACACCTTC. It is translated as CASSLGQNWLYTF.

This chain uses TRBV2 with TRBJ2-4; 8 positions match TRBD2. V was pared by 3 bases and J by 0 bases, with 4 bases of the junction left unmatched. The CDR3 has 16 amino acids. Per germline, CDR1 SNHLY and CDR2 FYNNEI. The CDR3 region is CASSDSGALAKNIQYF. The CDR3 region has the DNA TGTGCCAGCAGTGATAGCGGGGCCTTAGCCAAAAACATTCAGTACTTC.